This TCR beta chain was identified during a study of T cells after posttransplantation cyclophosphamide. Sequencing was performed with immunoSEQ multiplex PCR; in TCRdb, only in-frame clones are kept and a portion is missing. Of 12,000 to 15,000 clones listed, roughly 72% are singletons. V was clipped by 3 bases and J by 9 bases; unmatched bases: 5. Germline V gene data show CDR1 as SGHRS and CDR2 as YFSETQ. CDR3 size: 14 residues. This related bone marrow graft donor gave peripheral blood on the day of marrow donation. This sequence was found in a man between 50 and 59 years old. The genes are TRBV5-1 and TRBJ2-2, with 10 positions matching TRBD1. The sequenced sample was memory CD4+ T cells sorted from PBMCs. Here the CDR3 reads CASSSGTGARELFF. The CDR3 DNA reads TGCGCCAGCAGCTCCGGGACAGGGGCCCGGGAGCTGTTTTTT.